This TCR beta chain came from a study of blood T cell repertoires in COVID-19. Study background: From the United States, Italy and Spain came samples of acute and convalescent COVID-19. In each case, the material was cDNA or gDNA derived from T cells, B-cell-depleted T cells, or PBMCs.

As handled by the study authors: Reference gene primer amplification yielded estimated nucleated cell counts. Sequenced by immunoSEQ multiplex PCR; TCRdb stores in-frame clones only, minus some. V, J and clone size were drawn from that table, and D and trimming were deduced from the DNA. The table records some 57,000 clones, around nine tenths of them present only once. The V gene's germline CDR1 is MNHEY and CDR2 SVGEGT. This CDR3 region has 14 residues. The V end lost 6 bases, the J end lost 1 base, and 11 bases lay between the germline ends. The chain carries TRBV6-2 or TRBV6-3 and TRBJ2-3, with D possibly being TRBD2 (6 bases). The clonotype was recovered from a man between 65 and 85 years old with acute or convalescent COVID-19. Sequenced: peripheral blood. CDR3 nucleotides: TGTGCCAGCAGCCTCCCTAGCGGCACAGATACGCAGTATTTT. Amino acids: CASSLPSGTDTQYF.